One and the same sample provided the 13 T cell receptor beta chains below, sequenced in a study of blood T cell repertoires in COVID-19. Produced via immunoSEQ multiplex PCR; TCRdb's table is partial and in-frame only. Here the sample spans about 120,000 clones, 70% to 85% being singletons. The sequencing input was peripheral blood. All receptors derive from a woman aged 70 to 79 with acute or convalescent COVID-19.

The J gene is TRBJ2-2, the V gene TRBV5-5; 10 nucleotides line up with TRBD2. V lost 2 bases to trimming and J lost 5 bases; unmatched junction nucleotides: 12. The CDR3 runs 18 residues. In germline, CDR1 is SGHKS, CDR2 YYEKEE (reference sequence). The CDR3 region has the DNA TGTGCCAGCAGCTTCTCTCCTAGCGGGGGCCCGGGAACCGGGGAGCTGTTTTTT. Translated: CASSFSPSGGPGTGELFF.

The J gene is TRBJ2-5, the V gene TRBV19; tentatively, D is TRBD1 (6 bases). The CDR3 is made up of 13 amino acids. Trimming took off 9 bases at V and 0 bases at J, with 11 bases between the two ends. Germline loops: CDR1 LNHDA, CDR2 SQIVND (reference sequence). CDR3 bases: TGTGCCAGCCGGACAGCGTACCAAGAGACCCAGTACTTC. It encodes CASRTAYQETQYF.

This clone showed up many times. This chain links TRBV5-6 with TRBJ1-1, with a possible D match to TRBD1 (6 bases). V gave up 5 bases and J gave up 4 bases, with 15 bases separating them. Germline V CDR1 and CDR2: SGHDT, YYEEEE. This CDR3 is built from 14 residues. The CDR3 protein is CASRPTRGTTEAFF. DNA for the CDR3: TGTGCCAGCAGACCCACAAGGGGGACCACTGAAGCTTTCTTT. Full variable domain (outside the CDR3, taken from reference TRBV5-6 and TRBJ1-1): DAGVTQSPTHLIKTRGQQVTLRCSPKSGHDTVSWYQQALGQGPQFIFQYYEEEERQRGNFPDRFSGHQFPNYSSELNVNALLLGDSALYLCASRPTRGTTEAFFGQGTRLTVV.

The chain combines TRBV7-2 with TRBJ2-7; D is possibly TRBD1 (6 bases). The CDR3 runs to 15 residues. Germline V CDR1 and CDR2: SGHTA, FQGNSA. With 2 bases removed from V and 2 bases from J, the gap between germline ends came to 13 bases. CDR3 amino acids: CASSLLRGLTYEQYV. CDR3 nucleotide sequence: TGTGCCAGCAGCTTACTCAGGGGCCTTACCTACGAGCAGTACGTC.

This rearrangement joins TRBV6-2 or TRBV6-3 to TRBJ1-2, with D possibly TRBD1 on 5 matching bases. CDR1 is MNHEY and CDR2 is SVGEGT in the germline V gene. The CDR3 has 16 residues. V shed 2 bases and J shed 7 bases, with 20 bases lying between them. The CDR3 region has the DNA TGTGCCAGCAGTTACCCCCCCGGGACGGGGGAGGGTGGCTACACCTTC. Amino acids: CASSYPPGTGEGGYTF.

The chain uses TRBV5-4 and TRBJ2-7, with 9 bases that match TRBD2. CDR1 is SGHNT, CDR2 YYREEE, per germline (reference sequence). J gave up 5 bases and V 2 bases, and 8 bases lay outside the gene matches. The CDR3 sequence is 15 residues long. This chain's CDR3 is CASSFGRGGANEQYF. DNA of the CDR3: TGTGCCAGCAGCTTTGGTCGCGGGGGGGCTAACGAGCAGTACTTC.

CDR3 in amino acids: CAISRTQSSGGVTGELFF. The CDR3 DNA reads as TGTGCCATCAGCAGAACCCAATCTAGCGGGGGGGTCACCGGGGAGCTGTTTTTT. The chain uses TRBV10-3 and TRBJ2-2; 12 positions agree with TRBD2. Germline loops: CDR1 ENHRY, CDR2 SYGVKD. The CDR3 sequence is 18 residues long. The V segment lost 6 bases and the J segment 4 bases; nucleotides outside the gene matches: 12.

This rearrangement joins TRBV7-9 to TRBJ1-2, with 8 nucleotides matching TRBD1. The junction had 13 bases not matched to a gene; V was cut back by 2 bases and J by 5 bases. This CDR3 region has 17 residues. Germline values: CDR1 SEHNR, CDR2 FQNEAQ (reference sequence). CDR3 bases: TGTGCCAGCAGCTTACCCGGAGGACAGGGCGGTTCGTATGGCTACACCTTC. This sequence encodes CASSLPGGQGGSYGYTF.

The gene calls are TRBV7-2 and TRBJ1-1; 9 bases are a match to TRBD1. The V and J ends lost 1 base and 10 bases, in that order; junction bases with no gene match: 7. The germline gives CDR1 SGHTA, CDR2 FQGNSA. This CDR3 spans 14 amino acids. The CDR3 spells CASSLGTGVGRAFF. CDR3 DNA: TGTGCCAGCAGCTTAGGGACAGGGGTCGGAAGAGCTTTCTTT.

The chain couples TRBV11-1 to TRBJ2-1; 9 bases agree with TRBD1. There are 13 residues in the CDR3. Germline V gene lookup returns CDR1 SGHAT and CDR2 FQDESV (reference sequence). The V and J ends lost 5 bases and 13 bases, in that order; junction bases with no gene match: 9. The CDR3 spells CASSRDREYLQFF. CDR3 bases: TGTGCCAGCAGCCGGGACAGGGAGTATTTACAGTTCTTC.

This chain links TRBV7-2 with TRBJ2-1; 8 bases are a match to TRBD2. V shed 1 base and J 6 bases; nucleotides not matched to a gene: 5. Per germline, CDR1 SGHTA and CDR2 FQGNSA. The length of the CDR3 is 15 residues. CDR3 nucleotides: TGTGCCAGCAGCTTAGACGTAGCGGGGACCAATGAGCAGTTCTTC. This encodes CASSLDVAGTNEQFF.

This clone appeared once. The rearrangement uses TRBV4-3 and TRBJ2-1, with D possibly being TRBD2 (5 bases). CDR3 length: 13 residues. Trimming took off 4 bases at V and 3 bases at J, with 7 bases between the two ends. CDR1 LGHNA and CDR2 YSLEER come from the germline V gene. CDR3 protein: CASSPGSYNEQFF. The CDR3 DNA reads TGCGCCAGCAGCCCGGGGAGCTACAATGAGCAGTTCTTC.

The chain recombines TRBV7-2 with TRBJ1-1; 9 bases are shared with TRBD1. This CDR3 has 16 amino acids. The germline V gene has CDR1 SGHTA and CDR2 FQGNSA. Unmatched junction bases numbered 7, after V lost 5 bases and J lost 0 bases. The CDR3 DNA reads TGTGCCAGCAGCGACGGGACAGGGCATATGAACACTGAAGCTTTCTTT. It translates to CASSDGTGHMNTEAFF.